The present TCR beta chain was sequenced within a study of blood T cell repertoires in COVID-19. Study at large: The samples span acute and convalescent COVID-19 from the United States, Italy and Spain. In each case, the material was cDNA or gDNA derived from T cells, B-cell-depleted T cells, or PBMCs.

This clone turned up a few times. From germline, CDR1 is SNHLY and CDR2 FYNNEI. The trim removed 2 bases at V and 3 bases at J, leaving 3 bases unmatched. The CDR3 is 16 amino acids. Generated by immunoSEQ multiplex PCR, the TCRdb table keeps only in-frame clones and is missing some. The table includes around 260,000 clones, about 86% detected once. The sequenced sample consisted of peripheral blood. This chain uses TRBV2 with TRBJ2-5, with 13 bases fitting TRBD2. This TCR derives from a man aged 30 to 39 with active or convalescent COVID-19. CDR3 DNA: TGTGCCAGCAGTGAAATACTAGCGGGGGGGAAAGAGACCCAGTACTTC. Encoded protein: CASSEILAGGKETQYF.